The next 17 T cell receptor beta chains were all read from a single sample in a study of identical twins. In TCRdb, the 5' RACE reads were re-called with MiXCR into one record per CDR3 protein. The profile covers roughly 1.6 million distinct CDR3 sequences, with under 35% appearing a single time and around 0.3% taken by the ten largest. The sequenced sample was cord blood. These receptors all stem from a newborn girl in good health.

J is TRBJ2-1 and V is TRBV5-1, with a weak D call TRBD1 (6 bases). Germline-derived CDR1 and CDR2 are SGHRS and YFSETQ. Between the trimmed V and J ends, which lost 0 bases and 8 bases, there was a span of 12 bases. The CDR3 extends over 14 amino acids. The CDR3 bases are TGCGCCAGCAGCTTGGGACAGGAGTACGATGAGCAGTTCTTC. Its translation: CASSLGQEYDEQFF. Full variable domain (remainder filled in from reference TRBV5-1 and TRBJ2-1): KAGVTQTPRYLIKTRGQQVTLSCSPISGHRSVSWYQQTPGQGLQFLFEYFSETQRNKGNFPGRFSGRQFSNSRSEMNVSTLELGDSALYLCASSLGQEYDEQFFGPGTRLTVL.

Note on this clonotype: Possible read error: a much larger clone is one base away. This chain connects TRBV3-1 to TRBJ2-1, with a tentative D call TRBD2 (6 bases). The J call is uncertain, as TRBJ2-7 better fits the DNA end. The germline V gene has CDR1 LGHDT and CDR2 YNNKEL (reference sequence). The CDR3 loop spans 15 amino acids. Here the CDR3 DNA reads TGTGCCAGCAGCCAAAGAACTAGCTCCTACAATGAGCAGTACTTC. Protein: CASSQRTSSYNEQYF.

The chain has TRBV29-1 and TRBJ2-2; perhaps D is TRBD1 or TRBD2 (5 bases each). V was cut by 4 bases and J by 1 base, with 13 bases left in between. Germline V gene sequence: CDR1 SQVTM, CDR2 ANQGSEA. The CDR3 runs to 15 residues. CDR3 sequence reads: CSVVFGTVNTGELFF. CDR3 DNA: TGCAGCGTTGTGTTTGGGACGGTGAACACCGGGGAGCTGTTTTTT.

This clonotype was counted between two and nine times. The chain carries TRBV5-1 and TRBJ2-7; D might be TRBD2 (6 bases). The closer fit of TRBJ2-4 to the DNA end suggests the J call may be wrong. The germline V gene has CDR1 SGHRS and CDR2 YFSETQ. CDR3 length: 13 amino acids. CDR3 bases: TGCGCCAGCAGCTTGGGAGGGGAGGACATTCAGTACTTC. Protein product: CASSLGGEDIQYF.

V is TRBV4-1 and J is TRBJ2-5, with 8 nucleotides matching TRBD2. The CDR3 contains 15 residues. The V segment lost 0 bases and the J segment 4 bases; nucleotides outside the gene matches: 4. CDR1 MGHRA and CDR2 YSYEKL come from the germline V gene. Here the CDR3 reads CASSQEGTRRETQYF. The CDR3 DNA follows: TGCGCCAGCAGCCAAGAAGGGACTAGGAGAGAGACCCAGTACTTC.

The table lists this clonotype with a few counts. The chain joins TRBV2 to TRBJ1-2; possible D gene TRBD1, 5 bases. CDR1 SNHLY and CDR2 FYNNEI come from the germline V gene. The V end was cut by 8 bases, the J end by 3 bases, with 16 bases between. This CDR3 contains 14 residues. Here the CDR3 DNA reads TGTGCCAGCCTTGGGAGGGGTTGGGACTATGGCTACACCTTC. Its translation is CASLGRGWDYGYTF. The full variable domain, rest sourced from reference TRBV2 and TRBJ1-2, is EPEVTQTPSHQVTQMGQEVILRCVPISNHLYFYWYRQILGQKVEFLVSFYNNEISEKSEIFDDQFSVERPDGSNFTLKIRSTKLEDSAMYFCASLGRGWDYGYTFGSGTRLTVV.

The gene calls are TRBV11-2 and TRBJ2-1; D perhaps matches TRBD1 (6 bases). From germline, CDR1 is SGHAT and CDR2 FQNNGV. The CDR3 runs 13 residues. The germline V and J ends were trimmed by 3 bases and 8 bases, with 11 bases remaining between them. The CDR3 nucleotides are TGTGCCAGCAGCTTGGGGGCGAAGGATGAGCAGTTCTTC. As protein: CASSLGAKDEQFF.

V and J are TRBV6-1 and TRBJ2-1; D is unresolved. Trimming removed 7 bases at V and 8 bases at J, with 12 bases between. Germline V gene lookup returns CDR1 MNHNS and CDR2 SASEGT. The CDR3 is made up of 12 amino acids. In DNA form, the CDR3 reads TGTGCCAGCAAACCCTGGGTCGATGAGCAGTTCTTC. Translating gives CASKPWVDEQFF.

The CDR3 protein is CAWSATVVGGYF. CDR3 in DNA: TGTGCCTGGAGTGCGACGGTGGTAGGGGGGTACTTC. This chain links TRBV30 with TRBJ2-7; D possibly corresponds to TRBD1 (6 bases). This CDR3 region has 12 residues. Trimming stripped 1 base from V and 12 bases from J, with 16 bases between. Germline CDR1 is GTSNPN and CDR2 is SVGIG (reference sequence).

V usage is TRBV6-6 and J usage is TRBJ1-1; TRBD1 matches at 11 bases. Germline V lookup: CDR1 MNHNY, CDR2 SVGAGI (reference sequence). The CDR3 has 16 amino acids. V lost 6 bases, J lost 1 base, and 7 bases stayed unmatched. CDR3 amino acids: CASRTTGTGGNTEAFF. The CDR3 nucleotides are TGTGCCAGCAGAACAACCGGGACAGGGGGGAACACTGAAGCTTTCTTT.

The rearrangement joins TRBV4-1 to TRBJ2-5; 11 bases align to TRBD2. Losses at the gene ends were 4 bases for V and 11 bases for J; bases not matched to a gene: 12. Germline V gene data show CDR1 as MGHRA and CDR2 as YSYEKL. The CDR3 spans 15 residues. This CDR3 is CASSRTSGSFNEQYF. The CDR3, as DNA: TGCGCCAGCAGCCGAACTAGCGGGAGCTTCAATGAGCAGTACTTC.

The CDR3 loop reads CASSSQGGDYNEQFF. CDR3 coding DNA: TGCGCCAGCAGCTCCCAGGGAGGGGACTACAATGAGCAGTTCTTC. The genes are TRBV5-1 and TRBJ2-1; 7 nucleotides match TRBD2. The V segment lost 3 bases and the J segment 3 bases; nucleotides outside the gene matches: 6. CDR3 length: 15 residues. Germline CDR1 and CDR2: SGHRS and YFSETQ.

A few counts support this clonotype. The chain combines TRBV25-1 with TRBJ2-7; 9 bases map to TRBD1. This CDR3 spans 14 amino acids. The junction had 7 bases not matched to a gene; V was cut back by 5 bases and J by 5 bases. From germline, CDR1 is MGHDK and CDR2 SYGVNS. The CDR3 DNA is TGTGCCAGCAGTTTCCAGGACAGGGGTAACGAGCAGTACTTC. Translated, it gives CASSFQDRGNEQYF.

The J gene is TRBJ2-1, the V gene TRBV20-1; 12 positions match TRBD2. Germline loops: CDR1 DFQATT, CDR2 SNEGSKA (reference sequence). This CDR3 has 18 residues. This chain's CDR3 is CSSSGGLAGRSSYNEQFF. As DNA, the CDR3 is TGCAGCTCATCCGGTGGACTAGCGGGGCGTAGCTCCTACAATGAGCAGTTCTTC.

The chain joins TRBV4-1 to TRBJ2-3, with D unclear. V was cut by 0 bases and J by 3 bases, with 10 bases left in between. The CDR3 sequence is 15 residues long. Germline CDR1 reads MGHRA; CDR2 reads YSYEKL. Here the CDR3 reads CASSQDLRVTDTQYF. For the CDR3, the DNA is TGCGCCAGCAGCCAAGATCTCCGGGTAACAGATACGCAGTATTTT.

This sequence joins TRBV15 and TRBJ2-1, with D perhaps TRBD2 (6 bases). This CDR3 region has 16 residues. The germline V gene has CDR1 LNHNV and CDR2 YYDKDF (reference sequence). V was trimmed by 5 bases and J by 4 bases, leaving 18 bases between them. Here the CDR3 reads CATSAPWREIYNEQFF. DNA for the CDR3: TGTGCCACCAGCGCACCGTGGAGGGAGATTTACAATGAGCAGTTCTTC.

This clonotype has at least ten counts. This CDR3 reads CASSPRDREETQYF. The CDR3 DNA reads as TGTGCCAGCAGTCCCAGGGACAGGGAAGAGACCCAGTACTTC. The V call is TRBV28, the J call TRBJ2-5, with TRBD1 identical over 9 bases. The V gene end was trimmed by 5 bases and the J gene end by 3 bases; junction bases not matched to a gene: 4. The CDR3 runs to 14 residues. CDR1 is MDHEN, CDR2 SYDVKM, per germline.